The text below deals with one T cell receptor beta chain. The sample originates from a study of shared T cell receptors in the human thymus. Data came from immunoSEQ multiplex PCR; TCRdb stores just in-frame clones and leaves some out. This sample yields about 660,000 clones, of which 70% to 90% are seen a single time; approximately 0.01% belongs to the top ten. The germline CDR1 and CDR2 sequences are SGHDT and YYEEEE. The CDR3 is 15 residues long. Trimming removed 1 base at V and 2 bases at J, with 11 bases between. The same data also went into a second study, on human thymus T cells.

The TCR originated in a boy younger than two with a congenital heart defect. The rearrangement uses TRBV5-6 and TRBJ2-3; tentative D call: TRBD2 (6 bases). Sequencing was done on a sample of thymocytes. The CDR3 nucleotides read TGTGCCAGCAGCTTGCCGTGGGAGGACACAGATACGCAGTATTTT. Translated: CASSLPWEDTDTQYF.